The 25 T cell receptor beta chains below were found in one sample sequenced in a study of T-cell reconstitution after alpha-beta-depleted transplantation in children. Unique molecular identifiers were built into the TCRbeta library. TCRdb fed the PCR reads into MiXCR, producing one record per CDR3 protein. The sample contains about 130,000 distinct CDR3 sequences, more than 9.5% of which appear only once. Material: PBMCs, mostly from graft donor cells, obtained 180 days after TCRalphabeta/CD19-depleted stem cell transplant. The source of these receptors is a girl under three years old who had a stem cell transplant for combined immunodeficiency, so the T cells may come from the graft donor.

The CDR3 loop reads CASTLPWMDFSGYTF. The CDR3 DNA reads TGTGCCAGCACCCTCCCCTGGATGGACTTCTCTGGCTACACCTTC. The chain recombines TRBV12-3 or TRBV12-4 with TRBJ1-2; no definite D call. The CDR3 runs to 15 residues. Trimming removed 7 bases at V and 7 bases at J, with 22 bases between.

This clonotype has more than one count but fewer than ten. This chain joins TRBV12-3 or TRBV12-4 and TRBJ2-7; D is possibly TRBD1 or TRBD2 (5 bases each). Trimming stripped 5 bases from V and 2 bases from J, with 25 bases between. This CDR3 comprises 18 residues. The CDR3 nucleotides read TGTGCCAGCAGTCCCTCCCCCTCGAGGGGTCAACCGCCCTACGAGCAGTACTTC. Translation: CASSPSPSRGQPPYEQYF.

The sample holds a few counts of this clonotype. The chain links TRBV12-3 or TRBV12-4 to TRBJ2-7, with TRBD2 identical over 12 bases. This CDR3 region has 16 residues. V was pared by 7 bases and J by 2 bases, with 9 bases of the junction left unmatched. The CDR3 reads CASTDKTSGGTYEQYF. CDR3 in DNA: TGTGCCAGCACCGATAAGACTAGCGGGGGTACCTACGAGCAGTACTTC.

This clonotype was counted between two and nine times. The chain links TRBV11-2 to TRBJ2-4, with 12 bases identical to TRBD2. The length of the CDR3 is 15 residues. V gave up 6 bases and J gave up 4 bases; unmatched junction bases: 4. Germline assignment: CDR1 SGHAT and CDR2 FQNNGV. CDR3 bases: TGTGCCAGCAGTGACGGACTAGCGGGAAAAAACATTCAGTACTTC. Its protein product is CASSDGLAGKNIQYF.

This clonotype was detected many times. V and J are TRBV7-6 and TRBJ2-7; tentatively, D is TRBD1 or TRBD2 (7 bases each). The V gene's germline CDR1 is SGHVS and CDR2 FNYEAQ. The CDR3 has 14 residues. V was trimmed by 7 bases and J by 2 bases, leaving 15 bases between them. In DNA, the CDR3 is TGTGCCAGCACCCAGGGGGGGCGGGCCTACGAGCAGTACTTC. Protein product: CASTQGGRAYEQYF.

The chain joins TRBV7-9 to TRBJ1-2, with 7 nucleotides matching TRBD1. The CDR3 loop spans 14 amino acids. The V gene end was trimmed by 5 bases and the J gene end by 4 bases; junction bases not matched to a gene: 7. The germline V gene encodes CDR1 SEHNR and CDR2 FQNEAQ (reference sequence). Here the CDR3 reads CASSPKGQSYGYTF. Here the CDR3 DNA reads TGTGCCAGCAGCCCCAAGGGACAGTCCTATGGCTACACCTTC.

The chain has TRBV14 and TRBJ2-2; 7 bases agree with TRBD1. The J segment lost 3 bases and the V segment lost 9 bases, leaving 4 bases of the junction unmatched. CDR1 SGHDN and CDR2 FVKESK come from the germline V gene. The CDR3 extends over 13 amino acids. In nucleotides, the CDR3 is TGTGCCAGTCGACAGGGCGACACCGGGGAGCTGTTTTTT. Translating it yields CASRQGDTGELFF.

This sequence joins TRBV5-1 and TRBJ1-2; TRBD1 is a possible D gene (5 bases). The ends were cut back, 1 base at V and 8 bases at J, with 12 bases in the middle. Germline V lookup: CDR1 SGHRS, CDR2 YFSETQ. The CDR3 spans 13 residues. The CDR3, as DNA: TGCGCCAGCAGCTTGATTGGGGCTAGGGGCTACACCTTC. Encoded protein: CASSLIGARGYTF.

This clonotype has more than one count but fewer than ten. The chain couples TRBV24-1 to TRBJ2-3; 8 positions agree with TRBD2. The germline CDR1 and CDR2 sequences are KGHDR and SFDVKD. The CDR3 length is 16 residues. Unmatched junction bases numbered 4, after V lost 1 base and J lost 2 bases. CDR3 bases: TGTGCCACCAGTGATTTTAAGCGGGAGATCACAGATACGCAGTATTTT. Translation gives CATSDFKREITDTQYF.

Remarks on this clonotype: With a much larger clone just one base away, this may be a read error. The conserved final phenylalanine or tryptophan is absent from the CDR3, which likely points to a read error. CDR3 DNA: TGTGCCAGCAGTTTCACAGGGCCCTACGAGCAGTACTTG. This sequence encodes CASSFTGPYEQYL. The chain carries TRBV12-3 or TRBV12-4 and TRBJ2-7, with D possibly matching TRBD1 (6 bases). Trimming shortened V by 3 bases and J by 2 bases, and 8 bases separated the two germline ends. This CDR3 is built from 13 residues.

V is TRBV6-4 and J is TRBJ2-1, with a possible D match to TRBD2 (6 bases). The CDR3 has 16 residues. V lost 6 bases to trimming and J lost 0 bases, with 15 bases between them. Germline CDR1 is MRHNA and CDR2 is SNTAGT. This CDR3 is CASSQRIAASYNEQFF. DNA for the CDR3: TGTGCCAGCAGCCAACGCATAGCGGCCTCCTACAATGAGCAGTTCTTC.

A few counts support this clonotype. V usage is TRBV29-1 and J usage is TRBJ2-3; no clear D. Per the germline V gene, CDR1 is SQVTM and CDR2 is ANQGSEA. V was cut by 4 bases and J by 5 bases, with 7 bases left in between. There are 11 residues in the CDR3. The CDR3 DNA sequence: TGCAGCGTTGGGAGAGAAGATACGCAGTATTTT. Its protein is CSVGREDTQYF.

The chain recombines TRBV18 with TRBJ1-1, with D perhaps TRBD1 (5 bases). The CDR3 runs 15 residues. Germline-derived CDR1 and CDR2 are KGHSH and LQKENI. V was cut by 2 bases and J by 0 bases, with 10 bases left in between. The CDR3, as DNA: TGTGCCAGCTCACCATGGGGGACCGTGAACACTGAAGCTTTCTTT. Encoded protein: CASSPWGTVNTEAFF.

The V call is TRBV20-1, the J call TRBJ2-7; D ambiguous. Germline V gene data show CDR1 as DFQATT and CDR2 as SNEGSKA (reference sequence). This CDR3 has 13 residues. Trimming stripped 1 base from V and 6 bases from J, with 13 bases between. CDR3 sequence: CSARGPMGLEQYF. The CDR3 DNA reads TGCAGTGCTAGAGGTCCGATGGGTCTCGAGCAGTACTTC.

This CDR3 is CASSFRLLYQETQYF. CDR3 DNA: TGTGCCAGCAGCTTCAGGCTGCTGTACCAAGAGACCCAGTACTTC. V usage is TRBV11-1 and J usage is TRBJ2-5; D ambiguous. Trimming left V 3 bases short and J 0 bases short, with 11 bases between. The germline CDR1 and CDR2 sequences are SGHAT and FQDESV (reference sequence). The CDR3 contains 15 residues.

J is TRBJ2-2 and V is TRBV11-1; D is uncertain. The CDR3 runs to 19 residues. Germline CDR1 is SGHAT and CDR2 is FQDESV (reference sequence). The V and J ends lost 2 bases and 3 bases respectively, with 22 bases between them. The CDR3 DNA follows: TGTGCCAGCAGCTTAAGGCTGGAATTTGGGGTCAACGACACCGGGGAGCTGTTTTTT. Translated, it gives CASSLRLEFGVNDTGELFF.

This clonotype has more than one count but fewer than ten. J is TRBJ2-3 and V is TRBV20-1, with 8 bases matching TRBD2. Germline loops: CDR1 DFQATT, CDR2 SNEGSKA (reference sequence). The CDR3 consists of 15 residues. CDR3 coding DNA: TGCAGCTCGGGGGGGGCCGGGCTTAACACAGATACGCAGTATTTT. Translation gives CSSGGAGLNTDTQYF.

The chain joins TRBV12-3 or TRBV12-4 to TRBJ2-1; D gene ambiguous. V gave up 3 bases and J gave up 4 bases, with 7 bases separating them. This CDR3 contains 13 residues. CDR3 in amino acids: CASSFGQYNEQFF. As DNA, the CDR3 is TGTGCCAGCAGTTTCGGCCAGTACAATGAGCAGTTCTTC.

This clonotype occurred a few times. The chain recombines TRBV5-1 with TRBJ1-6; D gene uncertain. Germline CDR1 SGHRS, CDR2 YFSETQ. V was cut by 0 bases and J by 9 bases, with 7 bases left in between. CDR3 size: 13 residues. Written as DNA, the CDR3 is TGCGCCAGCAGCTTGGAACCGTTTTCACCCCTCCACTTT. Its translation is CASSLEPFSPLHF.

This clonotype was recorded at least ten times. This chain links TRBV11-1 with TRBJ2-7, with 9 bases lining up with TRBD1. This CDR3 contains 16 residues. Trimming cost V 5 bases and J 3 bases; bases outside gene matches: 11. Germline V gives CDR1 SGHAT, CDR2 FQDESV (reference sequence). CDR3 region: CASSVDSGTGRYEQYF. CDR3 sequence (DNA): TGTGCCAGCAGCGTAGACTCCGGGACAGGGCGCTACGAGCAGTACTTC.

This clonotype was counted only a few times. The J gene is TRBJ2-2, the V gene TRBV7-8; D is perhaps TRBD2 (6 bases). From germline, CDR1 is SGHVS and CDR2 FQNEAQ. CDR3 length: 15 amino acids. V was cut by 2 bases and J by 4 bases, with 11 bases left in between. The CDR3 loop reads CASSLTPGGTGELFF. In DNA, the CDR3 is TGTGCCAGCAGCTTAACCCCCGGGGGCACCGGGGAGCTGTTTTTT.

This clonotype has just a few counts. The chain has TRBV20-1 and TRBJ2-7, with D maybe TRBD2 (7 bases). Germline CDR1 DFQATT, CDR2 SNEGSKA (reference sequence). Deletions cut 3 bases from V and 3 bases from J, with 18 bases between. The length of the CDR3 is 15 residues. CDR3 protein: CSARAGLGGVYEQYF. As DNA, the CDR3 is TGCAGTGCTAGGGCCGGGCTAGGGGGGGTCTACGAGCAGTACTTC.

The chain uses TRBV6-5 and TRBJ2-3; no reliable D call. Germline CDR1 is MNHEY and CDR2 is SVGAGI. This CDR3 is 14 amino acids long. Trimming took 0 bases from V and 7 from J, leaving 11 bases between them. CDR3 bases: TGTGCCAGCAGTTACTCAGGCGGAACATATACGCAGTATTTT. The encoded protein is CASSYSGGTYTQYF.

This clonotype was found many times. The chain links TRBV12-3 or TRBV12-4 to TRBJ2-7; weak D call: TRBD2 (7 bases). V was clipped by 1 base and J by 0 bases, with 10 bases between them. The CDR3 sequence is 15 residues long. CDR3: CASSLGGGLSYEQYF. The CDR3 DNA is TGTGCCAGCAGTTTAGGCGGGGGCCTCTCCTACGAGCAGTACTTC.

The chain carries TRBV7-8 and TRBJ2-7, with D unclear. This CDR3 spans 14 amino acids. Per the germline V gene, CDR1 is SGHVS and CDR2 is FQNEAQ. Trimming took off 3 bases at V and 5 bases at J, with 14 bases between the two ends. CDR3 residues: CASSLRRFLDEQYF. The CDR3, as DNA: TGTGCCAGCAGCTTGAGACGCTTCCTAGACGAGCAGTACTTC.